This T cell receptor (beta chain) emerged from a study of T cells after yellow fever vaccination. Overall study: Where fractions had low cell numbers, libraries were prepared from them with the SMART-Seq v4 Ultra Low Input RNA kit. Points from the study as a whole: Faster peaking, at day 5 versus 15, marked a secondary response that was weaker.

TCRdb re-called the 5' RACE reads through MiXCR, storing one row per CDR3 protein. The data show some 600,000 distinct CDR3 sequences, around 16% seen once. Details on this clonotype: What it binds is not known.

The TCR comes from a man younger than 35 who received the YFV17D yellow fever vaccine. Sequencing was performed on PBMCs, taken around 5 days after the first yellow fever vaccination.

The DNA for the CDR3 is TGCAGCGTTATGTTCCGGGAAAAACTGTTTTTT. This gives the protein CSVMFREKLFF. The chain joins TRBV29-1 to TRBJ1-4, with D unclear. CDR3 length: 11 amino acids. Per the germline V gene, CDR1 is SQVTM and CDR2 is ANQGSEA. The V gene lost 5 bases and the J gene lost 8 bases, with 9 bases spanning the gap.